This T cell receptor (beta chain) was identified in a study of CXCR3-negative and CXCR3-positive naive CD8 T cells. The CDR3 length is 16 residues. CDR1 is SNHLY, CDR2 FYNNEI, per germline. Points from the study as a whole: CXCR3-positive naive cells had TRB CDR3s that were more hydrophobic than CXCR3-negative naive cells had.

5' RACE that incorporated UMI labels was used to prepare the TRB cDNA libraries. TCRdb reprocessed the 5' RACE reads and reports one entry per CDR3 protein, with no DNA. There are nearly 110,000 distinct CDR3 sequences in the sample, with 0.38% held by the top ten. Notes on this clonotype: Its cognate antigen is unknown.

The sample consisted of naive CXCR3+ CD8+ T cells from blood. Regarding subset: CD45RO-CCR7+CD27+CD95- naive CD8+ T cells expressing CXCR3 (TNR3+). The sequence was obtained from a human donor in good health. Some clones in this sample may be carry-over from other donors' samples. The chain has TRBV2 and TRBJ2-6; the D gene TCRdb calls, TRBD1, cannot be checked with no DNA. The CDR3 sequence: CASSVGAPSGANVLTF. The full variable domain, rest sourced from reference TRBV2 and TRBJ2-6, is EPEVTQTPSHQVTQMGQEVILRCVPISNHLYFYWYRQILGQKVEFLVSFYNNEISEKSEIFDDQFSVERPDGSNFTLKIRSTKLEDSAMYFCASSVGAPSGANVLTFGAGSRLTVL.